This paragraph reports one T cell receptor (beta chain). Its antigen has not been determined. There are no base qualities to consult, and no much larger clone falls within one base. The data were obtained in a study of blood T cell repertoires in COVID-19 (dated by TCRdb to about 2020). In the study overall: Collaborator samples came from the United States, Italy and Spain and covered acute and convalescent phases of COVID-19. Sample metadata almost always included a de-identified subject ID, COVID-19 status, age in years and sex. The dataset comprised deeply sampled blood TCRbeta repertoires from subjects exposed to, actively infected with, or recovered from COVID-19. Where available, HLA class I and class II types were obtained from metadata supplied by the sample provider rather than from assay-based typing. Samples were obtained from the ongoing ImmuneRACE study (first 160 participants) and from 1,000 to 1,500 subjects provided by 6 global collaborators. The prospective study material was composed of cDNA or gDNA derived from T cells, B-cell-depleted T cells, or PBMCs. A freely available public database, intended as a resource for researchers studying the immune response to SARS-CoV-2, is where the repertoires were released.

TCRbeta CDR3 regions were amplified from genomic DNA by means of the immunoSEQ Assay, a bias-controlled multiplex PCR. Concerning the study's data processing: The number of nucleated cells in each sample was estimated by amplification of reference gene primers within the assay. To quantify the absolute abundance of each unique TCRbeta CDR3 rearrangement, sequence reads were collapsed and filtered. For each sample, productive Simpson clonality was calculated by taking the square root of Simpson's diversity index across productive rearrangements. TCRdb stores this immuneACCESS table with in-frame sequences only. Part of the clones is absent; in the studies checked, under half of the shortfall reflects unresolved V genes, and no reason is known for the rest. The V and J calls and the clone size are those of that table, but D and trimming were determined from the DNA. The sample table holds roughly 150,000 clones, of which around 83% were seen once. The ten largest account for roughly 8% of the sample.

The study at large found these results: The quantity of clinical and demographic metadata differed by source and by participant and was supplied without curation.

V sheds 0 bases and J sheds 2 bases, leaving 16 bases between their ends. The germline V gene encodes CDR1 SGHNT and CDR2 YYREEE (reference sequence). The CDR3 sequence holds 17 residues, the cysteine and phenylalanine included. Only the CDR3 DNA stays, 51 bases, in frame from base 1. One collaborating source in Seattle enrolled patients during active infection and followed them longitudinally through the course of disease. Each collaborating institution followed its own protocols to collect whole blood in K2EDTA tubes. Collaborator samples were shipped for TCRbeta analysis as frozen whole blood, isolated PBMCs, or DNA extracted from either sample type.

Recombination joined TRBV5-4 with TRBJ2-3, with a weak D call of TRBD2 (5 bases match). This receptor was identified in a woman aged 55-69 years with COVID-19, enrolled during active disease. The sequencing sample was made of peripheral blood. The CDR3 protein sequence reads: CASSLGARGWDTDTQYF. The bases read TGTGCCAGCAGCTTGGGCGCAAGAGGGTGGGACACAGATACGCAGTATTTT.